The 19 T cell receptor beta chains presented below share a single source sample, sequenced in a study of blood T cell repertoires in COVID-19. Assay: immunoSEQ multiplex PCR; the TCRdb copy retains only in-frame clones and omits some. This sample yields 200,000 to 250,000 clones, of which about 90% are seen a single time; 1.9% belongs to the top ten. The sample comprised peripheral blood. The receptors originated from a man aged 35 to 55 with active or convalescent COVID-19.

The table lists this clone with a count of one. The V call is TRBV5-1, the J call TRBJ2-5; TRBD2 might be the D (5 bases). The V end was cut by 2 bases, the J end by 5 bases, with 16 bases between. Per germline, CDR1 SGHRS and CDR2 YFSETQ. The length of the CDR3 is 15 residues. The CDR3 protein is CASSFGLTKPETQYF. The CDR3 region has the DNA TGCGCCAGCAGCTTCGGACTGACAAAGCCGGAGACCCAGTACTTC. The variable domain in full, completed from reference TRBV5-1 and TRBJ2-5, reads KAGVTQTPRYLIKTRGQQVTLSCSPISGHRSVSWYQQTPGQGLQFLFEYFSETQRNKGNFPGRFSGRQFSNSRSEMNVSTLELGDSALYLCASSFGLTKPETQYFGPGTRLLVL.

The rearrangement uses TRBV7-9 and TRBJ2-2, with TRBD2 as a possible D gene (5 bases). Germline CDR1 SEHNR, CDR2 FQNEAQ (reference sequence). V was cut by 5 bases and J by 5 bases, with 18 bases left in between. The CDR3 contains 16 residues. The CDR3 is CASSTGILGITGELFF. The CDR3 bases are TGTGCCAGCAGCACCGGGATTCTCGGGATTACCGGGGAGCTGTTTTTT.

This chain links TRBV19 with TRBJ2-7; 7 bases are shared with TRBD1. Germline V lookup: CDR1 LNHDA, CDR2 SQIVND (reference sequence). V shed 7 bases, J shed 0 bases, and the junction held 6 bases outside the gene matches. CDR3 length equals 14 residues. The CDR3, as DNA: TGTGCCAGTACCCCCGGGACAGTCTCCTACGAGCAGTACTTC. Its translation: CASTPGTVSYEQYF.

This chain connects TRBV7-9 to TRBJ1-1; 12 bases map to TRBD1. V lost 0 bases and J lost 5; bases outside the gene matches: 4. The CDR3 runs 16 residues. Germline CDR1 reads SEHNR; CDR2 reads FQNEAQ (reference sequence). The CDR3 here is CASSLARDRGRTEAFF. The CDR3 DNA reads as TGTGCCAGCAGCTTAGCTAGGGACAGGGGGCGAACTGAAGCTTTCTTT. Supplemented by reference TRBV7-9 and TRBJ1-1, the full variable domain reads DTGVSQNPRHKITKRGQNVTFRCDPISEHNRLYWYRQTLGQGPEFLTYFQNEAQLEKSRLLSDRFSAERPKGSFSTLEIQRTEQGDSAMYLCASSLARDRGRTEAFFGQGTRLTVV.

The chain links TRBV7-8 to TRBJ2-5; the match to TRBD1 covers 12 bases. The CDR3 contains 14 residues. Germline-derived CDR1 and CDR2 are SGHVS and FQNEAQ. Unmatched junction bases numbered 5, after V lost 5 bases and J lost 7 bases. The CDR3 protein is CASSTGTGGGTQYF. In DNA, the CDR3 is TGTGCCAGCAGCACCGGGACAGGGGGCGGGACCCAGTACTTC.

In its sample, this clone was seen once. The J gene is TRBJ2-7, the V gene TRBV11-2; 10 bases are a match to TRBD1. V trimming: 6 bases; J trimming: 5 bases; junction bases outside the gene matches: 4. From germline, CDR1 is SGHAT and CDR2 FQNNGV. The length of the CDR3 is 13 residues. CDR3 nucleotides: TGTGCCAGCAGACCGGACAGGGGGAACGAGCAGTACTTC. The encoded protein is CASRPDRGNEQYF.

This chain connects TRBV3-1 (or the pseudogene TRBV3-2) to TRBJ2-5; the D gene is possibly TRBD1 (5 bases). CDR3 size: 13 residues. The V and J ends lost 0 bases and 3 bases respectively, with 5 bases between them. Germline V gives CDR1 LGHDT, CDR2 YNNKEL (reference sequence). CDR3 protein: CASSQDREETQYF. CDR3 nucleotide sequence: TGTGCCAGCAGCCAAGACAGGGAAGAGACCCAGTACTTC.

The J gene is TRBJ2-7, the V gene TRBV6-5; 7 bases are a match to TRBD1. The CDR3 runs to 14 residues. Germline V gene data show CDR1 as MNHEY and CDR2 as SVGAGI. V was clipped by 5 bases and J by 0 bases; unmatched bases: 4. The CDR3 DNA is TGTGCCAGCAGTCCGACAGGGATCTCCTACGAGCAGTACTTC. This encodes CASSPTGISYEQYF.

The J gene is TRBJ2-5, the V gene TRBV27; 9 bases are a match to TRBD1. The germline CDR1 and CDR2 sequences are MNHEY and SMNVEV (reference sequence). V shed 2 bases and J 2 bases; nucleotides not matched to a gene: 3. The CDR3 extends over 15 amino acids. The CDR3: CASSLGGQGQETQYF. CDR3 in DNA: TGTGCCAGCAGTTTAGGCGGACAGGGGCAAGAGACCCAGTACTTC.

The chain has TRBV10-3 and TRBJ2-2; TRBD2 matches at 7 bases. Germline trimming cut 8 bases from V and 0 bases from J; bases unmatched to any gene: 0. Germline V gives CDR1 ENHRY, CDR2 SYGVKD. This CDR3 comprises 13 residues. Written as DNA, the CDR3 is TGTGCCATCGCGGGAGCGAACACCGGGGAGCTGTTTTTT. Residues: CAIAGANTGELFF.

The chain employs TRBV13 and TRBJ1-1; weak D call: TRBD1 (6 bases). Between the trimmed V and J ends, which lost 5 bases and 1 base, there was a span of 14 bases. CDR1 and CDR2 (germline): PRHDT, FYEKMQ (reference sequence). There are 15 residues in the CDR3. The CDR3 sequence: CASSLWGHSNTEAFF. The CDR3 bases are TGTGCCAGCAGCCTTTGGGGACACTCGAACACTGAAGCTTTCTTT.

CDR3 DNA: TGTGCCAGCAGCGCGTCGGGGGGGTATGGAAACACCATATATTTT. It encodes CASSASGGYGNTIYF. V gene TRBV5-5 combines with J gene TRBJ1-3, with a possible D match to TRBD1 (5 bases). The CDR3 loop spans 15 amino acids. Trimming removed 4 bases at V and 3 bases at J, with 14 bases between. Looked up from germline, CDR1 is SGHKS and CDR2 is YYEKEE (reference sequence).

CDR3 amino acids: CASSDQGADNSPLHF. The CDR3 DNA sequence: TGTGCCAGCAGTGACCAGGGGGCGGATAATTCACCCCTCCACTTT. The genes are TRBV6-4 and TRBJ1-6, with 8 bases lining up with TRBD1. Losses at the gene ends were 2 bases for V and 5 bases for J; bases not matched to a gene: 2. CDR1 MRHNA and CDR2 SNTAGT come from the germline V gene. The CDR3 runs to 15 residues.

V gene TRBV25-1 combines with J gene TRBJ2-1; no clear D. V was clipped by 4 bases and J by 4 bases, with 5 bases between them. Germline lookup yields CDR1 MGHDK and CDR2 SYGVNS. The CDR3 contains 12 residues. The CDR3 nucleotides read TGTGCCAGCAGTGGGCCGTACAATGAGCAGTTCTTC. Translating gives CASSGPYNEQFF.

The rearrangement joins TRBV5-6 to TRBJ1-1; 8 positions agree with TRBD1. This CDR3 has 12 amino acids. From germline, CDR1 is SGHDT and CDR2 YYEEEE. With V trimmed by 4 bases and J by 7 bases, 3 bases remained unmatched. The CDR3: CASSDGQGEAFF. In nucleotides, the CDR3 is TGTGCCAGCAGCGATGGACAGGGTGAAGCTTTCTTT. Using reference TRBV5-6 and TRBJ1-1 for the parts outside the CDR3, the full variable domain is DAGVTQSPTHLIKTRGQQVTLRCSPKSGHDTVSWYQQALGQGPQFIFQYYEEEERQRGNFPDRFSGHQFPNYSSELNVNALLLGDSALYLCASSDGQGEAFFGQGTRLTVV.

The V gene is TRBV5-1, the J gene TRBJ2-5, with 7 bases aligning to TRBD2. This CDR3 spans 14 amino acids. Germline CDR1 is SGHRS and CDR2 is YFSETQ. The junction had 2 bases not matched to a gene; V was cut back by 0 bases and J by 3 bases. This chain's CDR3 is CASSLVLAEETQYF. The CDR3 DNA follows: TGCGCCAGCAGCTTGGTTCTAGCGGAAGAGACCCAGTACTTC. Looking up the rest from reference TRBV5-1 and TRBJ2-5 gives the full variable domain: KAGVTQTPRYLIKTRGQQVTLSCSPISGHRSVSWYQQTPGQGLQFLFEYFSETQRNKGNFPGRFSGRQFSNSRSEMNVSTLELGDSALYLCASSLVLAEETQYFGPGTRLLVL.

The rearrangement uses TRBV7-3 and TRBJ1-2; 9 nucleotides match TRBD1. Germline V gene data show CDR1 as SGHTA and CDR2 as FQGTGA. Trimming cost V 4 bases and J 6 bases; bases outside gene matches: 6. CDR3 length: 14 amino acids. CDR3 loop: CASSSTGGADGYTF. The CDR3 DNA follows: TGTGCCAGCAGCTCCACAGGGGGCGCGGATGGCTACACCTTC.

The V call is TRBV10-3, the J call TRBJ2-5, with D perhaps matching TRBD1 (6 bases). V shed 4 bases and J shed 3 bases, with 9 bases lying between them. Germline V gene data show CDR1 as ENHRY and CDR2 as SYGVKD. The CDR3 contains 13 residues. This chain's CDR3 is CAISGRQEETQYF. In DNA, the CDR3 is TGTGCCATCAGTGGAAGACAGGAAGAGACCCAGTACTTC.

The CDR3 DNA is TGTGCCACCAGTGCCGGGGGAAACACCATATATTTT. It yields the protein CATSAGGNTIYF. The J gene is TRBJ1-3, the V gene TRBV24-1; D remains ambiguous. Germline values: CDR1 KGHDR, CDR2 SFDVKD. V lost 5 bases and J 4 bases, leaving 5 bases between the germline ends. The CDR3 sequence is 12 residues long.